Listed below are T cell receptor beta chains from one sample, sequenced in a study of vaccination effects on CD4 cells after COVID-19. Sequencing was performed with immunoSEQ multiplex PCR; in TCRdb, only in-frame clones are kept and a portion is missing. The profile shows under 20,000 clones, about two thirds of them singletons. These TCRs are of unknown antigen specificity. Sequences were derived from CD4+ T cells from PBMCs cultured with SARS-CoV-2 spike peptides, sampled after COVID-19 vaccination. Every receptor here comes from a human donor who received a COVID-19 vaccine. CDR3s leave out the opening cysteine and the closing phenylalanine or tryptophan. Fields, in order: V gene, J gene, CDR3 protein.

>TRBV5-1|TRBJ2-1
ASSWRGPSSYNEQF
>TRBV2|TRBJ1-2
ASSGSPEANYGYT
>TRBV2|TRBJ1-5
ASSEGFYQPQH
>TRBV7-9|TRBJ2-1
ASSLASGGYEQF
>TRBV28|TRBJ1-5
ASSSGQGARNQPQH
>TRBV27|TRBJ1-1
ASKGRGAENTEAF
>TRBV6-5|TRBJ1-2
ASSYATTYGYT
>TRBV5-5|TRBJ1-1
ASSPATLKTGGRNTEAF
>TRBV11-2|TRBJ1-2
ASSSHRGRPYGYT
>TRBV15|TRBJ2-7
ATSRVILSGAYEQY
>TRBV3-1/TRBV3-2|TRBJ2-3
ASSPGLAGGTDTQY
>TRBV5-1|TRBJ1-2
ASSGTERNGYT
>TRBV9|TRBJ2-6
ASSRTGSGANVLT
>TRBV28|TRBJ1-1
ASRANTEAF
>TRBV30|TRBJ2-1
AWKLAGGFGNEQF
>TRBV21-1|TRBJ1-5
ASNKRPDGVLGQGGIRQPQH
>TRBV10-3|TRBJ2-4
AISEGGPGTSKNIQY
>TRBV27|TRBJ1-1
ASSLGQGGIRGTEAF
>TRBV5-4|TRBJ1-2
ASSLDNYGYT
>TRBV27|TRBJ2-3
ASSLFWGPDTQY
>TRBV5-1|TRBJ2-3
ASTGRGTAQDTQY
>TRBV27|TRBJ2-2
ASSLRYRAGTGELF
>TRBV6-4|TRBJ2-1
ASSDSNGGANEQF
>TRBV7-7|TRBJ2-2
ASSLEAGLNTGELF
>TRBV28|TRBJ2-7
ASSADRPQTYEQY
>TRBV2|TRBJ2-3
ASPPGRTDTQY
>TRBV7-9|TRBJ1-5
ASSITGLHQPQH
>TRBV7-8|TRBJ1-2
ASSLVPQDYGYT
>TRBV19|TRBJ2-3
ASRFRDLDTQY
>TRBV6-2/TRBV6-3|TRBJ1-5
ASSLQGSQPQH
>TRBV7-2|TRBJ2-3
ASSLLPPGLPTDTQY
>TRBV18|TRBJ2-5
ASSLRAGGAGETQY
>TRBV7-2|TRBJ2-7
ASSLSGTSKFHEQY
>TRBV6-5|TRBJ2-3
ASRGLTSTDTQY
>TRBV21-1|TRBJ1-1
ASSKTPIGQGRMNTEAF
>TRBV7-9|TRBJ1-3
ASSRDPASGNTIY
>TRBV7-2|TRBJ2-5
ASSLALETQY
>TRBV27|TRBJ2-2
ASSLLGASGELF
>TRBV5-1|TRBJ1-5
ASSLEGYSNQPQH
>TRBV28|TRBJ2-3
ASSLSADEGGDTQY
>TRBV2|TRBJ1-4
ASRQGATNEKLF
>TRBV7-2|TRBJ2-1
ASSLVWAGGSGNEQF
>TRBV3-1/TRBV3-2|TRBJ1-6
ASSQDRPRPLH
>TRBV29-1|TRBJ2-7
SARGGTGYEQY
>TRBV21-1|TRBJ2-7
ASSGKGIKSYEQY
>TRBV28|TRBJ1-5
ASSPHDRGSLGQPQH
>TRBV5-6|TRBJ2-1
ASSLKASGRDWNEQF